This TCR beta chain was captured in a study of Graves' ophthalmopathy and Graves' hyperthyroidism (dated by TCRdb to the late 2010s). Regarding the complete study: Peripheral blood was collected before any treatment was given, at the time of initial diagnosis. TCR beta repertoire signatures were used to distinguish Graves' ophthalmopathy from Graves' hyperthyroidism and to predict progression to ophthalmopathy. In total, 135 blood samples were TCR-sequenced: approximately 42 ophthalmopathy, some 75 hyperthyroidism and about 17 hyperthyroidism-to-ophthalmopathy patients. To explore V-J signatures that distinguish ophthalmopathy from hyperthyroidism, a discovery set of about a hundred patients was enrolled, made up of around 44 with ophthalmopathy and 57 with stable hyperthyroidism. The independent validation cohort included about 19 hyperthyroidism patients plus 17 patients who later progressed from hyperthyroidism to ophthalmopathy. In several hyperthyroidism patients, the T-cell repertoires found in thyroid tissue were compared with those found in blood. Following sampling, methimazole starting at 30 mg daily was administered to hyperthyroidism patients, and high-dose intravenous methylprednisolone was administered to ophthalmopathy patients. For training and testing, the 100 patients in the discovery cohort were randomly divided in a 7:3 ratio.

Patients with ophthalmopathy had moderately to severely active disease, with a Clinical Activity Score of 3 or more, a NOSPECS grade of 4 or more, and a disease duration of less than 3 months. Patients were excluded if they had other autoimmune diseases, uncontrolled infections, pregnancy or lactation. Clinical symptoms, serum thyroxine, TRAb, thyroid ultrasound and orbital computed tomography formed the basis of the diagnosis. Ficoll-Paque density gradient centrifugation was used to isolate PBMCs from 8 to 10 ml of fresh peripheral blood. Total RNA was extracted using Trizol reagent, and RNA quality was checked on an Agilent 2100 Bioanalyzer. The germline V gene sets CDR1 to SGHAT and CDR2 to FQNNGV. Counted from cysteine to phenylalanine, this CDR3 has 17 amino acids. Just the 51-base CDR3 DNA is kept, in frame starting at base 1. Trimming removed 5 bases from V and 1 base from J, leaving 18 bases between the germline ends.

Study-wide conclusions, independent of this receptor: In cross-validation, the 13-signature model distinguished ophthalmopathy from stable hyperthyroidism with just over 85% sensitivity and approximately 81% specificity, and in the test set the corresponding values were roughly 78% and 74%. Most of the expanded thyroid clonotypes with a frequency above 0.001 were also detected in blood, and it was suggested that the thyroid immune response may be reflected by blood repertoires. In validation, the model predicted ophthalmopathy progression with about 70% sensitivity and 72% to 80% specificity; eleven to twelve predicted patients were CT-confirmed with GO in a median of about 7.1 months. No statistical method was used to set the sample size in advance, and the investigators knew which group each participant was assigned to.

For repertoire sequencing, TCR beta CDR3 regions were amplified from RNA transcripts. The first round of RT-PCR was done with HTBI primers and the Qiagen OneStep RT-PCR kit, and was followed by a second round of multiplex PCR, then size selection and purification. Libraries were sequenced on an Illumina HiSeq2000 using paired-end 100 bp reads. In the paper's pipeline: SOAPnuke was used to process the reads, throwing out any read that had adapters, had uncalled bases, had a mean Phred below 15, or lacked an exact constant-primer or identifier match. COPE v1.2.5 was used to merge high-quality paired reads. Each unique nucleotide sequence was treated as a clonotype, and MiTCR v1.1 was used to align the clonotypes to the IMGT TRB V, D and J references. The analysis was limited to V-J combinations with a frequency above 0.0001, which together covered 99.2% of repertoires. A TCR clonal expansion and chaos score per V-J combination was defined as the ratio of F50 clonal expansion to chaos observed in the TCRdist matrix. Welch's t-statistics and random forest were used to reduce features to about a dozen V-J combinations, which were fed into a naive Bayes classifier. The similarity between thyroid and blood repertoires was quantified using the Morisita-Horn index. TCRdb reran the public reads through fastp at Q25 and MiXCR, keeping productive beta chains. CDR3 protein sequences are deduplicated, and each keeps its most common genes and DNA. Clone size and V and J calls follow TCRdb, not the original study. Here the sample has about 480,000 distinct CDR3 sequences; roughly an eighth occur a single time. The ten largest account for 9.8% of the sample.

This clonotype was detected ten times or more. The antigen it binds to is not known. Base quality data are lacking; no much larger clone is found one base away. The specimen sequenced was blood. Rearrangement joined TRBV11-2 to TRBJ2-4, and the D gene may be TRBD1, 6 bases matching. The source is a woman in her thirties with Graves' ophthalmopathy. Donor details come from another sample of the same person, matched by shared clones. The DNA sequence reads TGTGCCAGCAGCCCCTCGTGGTCAAGGGGGGCCAAAAACATTCAGTACTTC. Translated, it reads CASSPSWSRGAKNIQYF.